Presented here are 30 T cell receptor beta chains from one specimen sequenced in a study of shared clonotypes between healthy human individuals. Method: immunoSEQ multiplex PCR; TCRdb's copy keeps in-frame clones and lacks some. Of about 2 million clones in the sample, 90% to 95% were seen once. Sequencing input: naive CD4+ T cells sorted from blood. Stated subset: CD45RA+ positively selected. These receptors were obtained from a man between 18 and 29 years old in good health.

CDR3 in DNA: TGTGCCAGCAGCTTAGATCTTGGGGTCCCACCCCTCCACTTT. The encoded protein is CASSLDLGVPPLHF. The V and J genes are TRBV11-3 and TRBJ1-6; D is uncertain. Germline V gives CDR1 SGHNT, CDR2 YENEEA. The CDR3 runs to 14 residues. Trimming took off 0 bases at V and 11 bases at J, with 11 bases between the two ends.

The chain joins TRBV5-4 to TRBJ2-7; 13 positions agree with TRBD2. Germline CDR1 is SGHNT and CDR2 is YYREEE (reference sequence). The junction had 3 bases not matched to a gene; V was cut back by 4 bases and J by 2 bases. The CDR3 runs 15 residues. The CDR3, as DNA: TGTGCCAGCAGCAATGGGACTAGCGGGGCCTACGAGCAGTACTTC. Amino acids: CASSNGTSGAYEQYF.

The chain links TRBV5-6 to TRBJ1-6; D gene ambiguous. V lost 2 bases and J 0 bases, leaving 6 bases between the germline ends. Per germline, CDR1 SGHDT and CDR2 YYEEEE. This CDR3 region has 15 residues. CDR3 region: CASSFKSSYNSPLHF. The CDR3 DNA is TGTGCCAGCAGCTTTAAGAGCTCCTATAATTCACCCCTCCACTTT.

With regard to this clone: This CDR3 is also generated by other DNA sequences in the sample. The genes are TRBV10-3 and TRBJ2-2; TRBD1 matches 7 bases. CDR1 ENHRY and CDR2 SYGVKD come from the germline V gene. The J segment lost 1 base and the V segment lost 6 bases, leaving 2 bases of the junction unmatched. The CDR3 has 14 amino acids. CDR3 nucleotide sequence: TGTGCCATCAGAGGACAGGAGAACACCGGGGAGCTGTTTTTT. It is translated as CAIRGQENTGELFF.

This clone was seen a single time. The chain recombines TRBV4-1 with TRBJ2-7; perhaps TRBD1 as D (6 bases). The CDR3 contains 15 residues. V lost 0 bases and J lost 2, with 11 bases in between. CDR1 is MGHRA, CDR2 YSYEKL, per germline. The CDR3 reads CASSQDQGSPYEQYF. CDR3 in DNA: TGCGCCAGCAGCCAAGATCAGGGGAGTCCCTACGAGCAGTACTTC.

The chain is built from TRBV11-1 and TRBJ1-1, with 10 bases lining up with TRBD1. V was clipped by 2 bases and J by 0 bases; unmatched bases: 3. CDR3 length: 16 residues. Germline V gives CDR1 SGHAT, CDR2 FQDESV (reference sequence). The CDR3 DNA reads TGTGCCAGCAGCTTAACGACAGGGGGCGTGAACACTGAAGCTTTCTTT. It yields the protein CASSLTTGGVNTEAFF.

The V gene is TRBV30, the J gene TRBJ2-1; D possibly corresponds to TRBD2 (5 bases). The V end lost 1 base, the J end lost 1 base, and 11 bases lay between the germline ends. The CDR3 contains 15 residues. The germline V gene has CDR1 GTSNPN and CDR2 SVGIG (reference sequence). The CDR3 region has the DNA TGTGCCTGGAGTGCTAGCCCCACTTCCTACAATGAGCAGTTCTTC. It specifies CAWSASPTSYNEQFF.

The chain joins TRBV7-9 to TRBJ1-5; TRBD1 matches at 8 bases. This CDR3 is 15 amino acids long. Losses at the gene ends were 1 base for V and 7 bases for J; bases not matched to a gene: 6. From germline, CDR1 is SEHNR and CDR2 FQNEAQ (reference sequence). Written as DNA, the CDR3 is TGTGCCAGCAGCTTAGGGACAGGGTTGTACCAGCCCCAGCATTTT. It encodes CASSLGTGLYQPQHF.

The rearrangement uses TRBV6-4 and TRBJ2-1, with D perhaps TRBD1 or TRBD2 (6 bases each). This CDR3 contains 17 residues. CDR1 and CDR2 (germline): MRHNA, SNTAGT. V lost 5 bases, J lost 0 bases, and 17 bases lay in between. In nucleotides, the CDR3 is TGTGCCAGCAGTCCCGGGTTCGGGGGCAGCTCCTACAATGAGCAGTTCTTC. Its protein product is CASSPGFGGSSYNEQFF.

The V and J genes are TRBV7-6 and TRBJ2-1, with 12 bases that match TRBD2. Germline lookup yields CDR1 SGHVS and CDR2 FNYEAQ. The CDR3 loop spans 19 amino acids. J was trimmed by 0 bases and V by 0 bases; bases with no gene match: 6. The CDR3: CASSLAGLAGRSSYNEQFF. CDR3 sequence (DNA): TGTGCCAGCAGCTTAGCGGGACTAGCGGGCCGAAGCTCCTACAATGAGCAGTTCTTC.

The chain carries TRBV6-1 and TRBJ2-5, with 7 positions matching TRBD1. CDR1 MNHNS and CDR2 SASEGT come from the germline V gene. V was clipped by 5 bases and J by 4 bases; unmatched bases: 7. There are 14 residues in the CDR3. CDR3: CASSLGTVGETQYF. DNA of the CDR3: TGTGCCAGCAGTCTCGGGACAGTCGGAGAGACCCAGTACTTC.

The V and J genes are TRBV20-1 and TRBJ2-5; no clear D gene. CDR1 DFQATT and CDR2 SNEGSKA come from the germline V gene (reference sequence). The CDR3 is 10 residues long. V lost 4 bases, J lost 5 bases, and 5 bases lay in between. The CDR3 spells CSAKVETQYF. The CDR3 DNA reads TGCAGTGCTAAGGTTGAGACCCAGTACTTC.

The J gene is TRBJ2-1, the V gene TRBV7-2; TRBD2 might be the D (6 bases). This CDR3 comprises 17 residues. Germline V CDR1 and CDR2: SGHTA, FQGNSA. Trimming shortened V by 5 bases and J by 6 bases, and 23 bases separated the two germline ends. CDR3 DNA: TGTGCCAGCAGCCAAGGCGCGGGGAGTTGGGGAGGCAATGAGCAGTTCTTC. Residues: CASSQGAGSWGGNEQFF.

This CDR3 reads CSGRGSYNEQFF. CDR3 sequence (DNA): TGCAGCGGCAGGGGTTCCTACAATGAGCAGTTCTTC. V gene TRBV29-1 combines with J gene TRBJ2-1, with D possibly being TRBD1 (6 bases). Trimming removed 7 bases from V and 1 base from J, with 8 bases in between. CDR3 length: 12 residues. The germline V gene encodes CDR1 SQVTM and CDR2 ANQGSEA.

This chain connects TRBV5-6 to TRBJ2-7, with D perhaps TRBD1 (5 bases). The V gene lost 1 base and the J gene lost 7 bases, with 15 bases spanning the gap. The CDR3 is 14 amino acids. CDR1 is SGHDT and CDR2 is YYEEEE in the germline V gene. This CDR3 is CASSLTGTLLEQYF. The CDR3 DNA reads TGTGCCAGCAGCTTGACAGGTACCCTTTTGGAGCAGTACTTC.

V and J are TRBV6-5 and TRBJ2-3, with 9 nucleotides matching TRBD2. Germline V gene data show CDR1 as MNHEY and CDR2 as SVGAGI. Trimming at V came to 7 bases and at J to 1 base, leaving 3 bases not matched to a gene. The CDR3 sequence is 14 residues long. In DNA, the CDR3 is TGTGCCAGCATCCCTAGCGGGGGCACAGATACGCAGTATTTT. Amino acid sequence: CASIPSGGTDTQYF.

V usage is TRBV2 and J usage is TRBJ1-5; no clear D gene. This CDR3 is 13 amino acids long. Germline-derived CDR1 and CDR2 are SNHLY and FYNNEI. Trimming removed 4 bases from V and 4 bases from J, with 8 bases in between. The CDR3 DNA sequence: TGTGCCAGCAGTGGTGTCCAGAATCAGCCCCAGCATTTT. This gives the protein CASSGVQNQPQHF.

This clone was seen just once. This chain links TRBV2 with TRBJ2-2; D gene uncertain. V was shortened by 5 bases and J by 6 bases, with 19 bases between the two germline ends. The CDR3 is made up of 16 amino acids. Germline-derived CDR1 and CDR2 are SNHLY and FYNNEI. The CDR3 nucleotides read TGTGCCAGCAGTCCTAGACCAGAACATATTCCCGGGGAGCTGTTTTTT. It codes for CASSPRPEHIPGELFF.

The chain combines TRBV7-2 with TRBJ1-1; 8 bases align to TRBD1. CDR3 size: 18 residues. Trimming at V came to 5 bases and at J to 1 base, leaving 15 bases not matched to a gene. Germline V gives CDR1 SGHTA, CDR2 FQGNSA. This CDR3 reads CASSRRQGRIIGNTEAFF. The CDR3 DNA follows: TGTGCCAGCAGCCGGCGACAGGGGAGGATAATTGGGAACACTGAAGCTTTCTTT.

V is TRBV15 and J is TRBJ2-3; TRBD2 agrees at 8 bases. This CDR3 has 15 amino acids. Germline values: CDR1 LNHNV, CDR2 YYDKDF (reference sequence). Trimming cost V 5 bases and J 5 bases; bases outside gene matches: 9. This chain's CDR3 is CATSRGGPSKDTQYF. CDR3 DNA: TGTGCCACCAGCCGGGGGGGACCCTCCAAAGATACGCAGTATTTT. Full variable domain (rest looked up from reference TRBV15 and TRBJ2-3): DAMVIQNPRYQVTQFGKPVTLSCSQTLNHNVMYWYQQKSSQAPKLLFHYYDKDFNNEADTPDNFQSRRPNTSFCFLDIRSPGLGDTAMYLCATSRGGPSKDTQYFGPGTRLTVL.

The chain carries TRBV4-1 and TRBJ1-3; maybe TRBD1 (6 bases). Germline V gene lookup returns CDR1 MGHRA and CDR2 YSYEKL. Trimming stripped 1 base from V and 0 bases from J, with 22 bases between. The CDR3 sequence is 20 residues long. The CDR3 sequence: CASSQGYRTVLFSSGNTIYF. CDR3 in DNA: TGCGCCAGCAGCCAAGGTTATCGGACAGTGTTGTTTAGCTCTGGAAACACCATATATTTT.

The rearrangement uses TRBV11-2 and TRBJ2-5; D not certain. V was pared by 1 base and J by 4 bases, with 13 bases between. This CDR3 is 15 amino acids long. Germline loops: CDR1 SGHAT, CDR2 FQNNGV. As DNA, the CDR3 is TGTGCCAGCAGCTTAGTATTTGATTGGCGAGAGACCCAGTACTTC. Protein sequence: CASSLVFDWRETQYF. Full variable domain (outside the CDR3, taken from reference TRBV11-2 and TRBJ2-5): EAGVAQSPRYKIIEKRQSVAFWCNPISGHATLYWYQQILGQGPKLLIQFQNNGVVDDSQLPKDRFSAERLKGVDSTLKIQPAKLEDSAVYLCASSLVFDWRETQYFGPGTRLLVL.

As to this clone: Additional DNA sequences in this sample encode the identical CDR3. This chain uses TRBV6-1 with TRBJ1-2; D might be TRBD1 (6 bases). V was cut by 1 base and J by 8 bases, with 14 bases left in between. CDR1 MNHNS and CDR2 SASEGT come from the germline V gene. This CDR3 is built from 14 residues. CDR3 nucleotide sequence: TGTGCCAGCAGTGAAGGATTAAGGGGGGACGGCTACACCTTC. Translation gives CASSEGLRGDGYTF.

The genes are TRBV11-3 and TRBJ2-1, with TRBD1 matching 9 bases. The CDR3 consists of 14 residues. Trimming took 1 base from V and 8 from J; bases not matched to a gene: 3. The V gene's germline CDR1 is SGHNT and CDR2 YENEEA. CDR3 loop: CASSLGDRADEQFF. For the CDR3, the DNA is TGTGCCAGCAGCTTAGGGGACAGGGCAGATGAGCAGTTCTTC.

This rearrangement joins TRBV7-9 to TRBJ1-3; D call uncertain. Trimming pared 5 bases from V and 9 bases from J, leaving 17 bases between. This CDR3 has 14 residues. The V gene's germline CDR1 is SEHNR and CDR2 FQNEAQ (reference sequence). CDR3 protein: CASSRVGGPATIYF. For the CDR3, the DNA is TGTGCCAGCAGCCGAGTCGGCGGGCCGGCCACCATATATTTT.

The chain joins TRBV19 to TRBJ2-1; D may be TRBD1 (6 bases). CDR3 length equals 15 residues. Trimming took 10 bases from V and 10 from J, leaving 26 bases between them. The germline gives CDR1 LNHDA, CDR2 SQIVND (reference sequence). The CDR3 spells CATRRTGMLGWEQFF. Written as DNA, the CDR3 is TGTGCCACCAGGAGAACAGGGATGTTGGGATGGGAGCAGTTCTTC.

This sequence joins TRBV27 and TRBJ2-3; no firm D call. V was shortened by 10 bases and J by 1 base, with 15 bases between the two germline ends. Germline CDR1 MNHEY, CDR2 SMNVEV (reference sequence). The CDR3 contains 14 residues. This CDR3 reads CATHRLGGTDTQYF. The CDR3 coding sequence is TGTGCCACCCACCGTTTAGGTGGCACAGATACGCAGTATTTT.

This chain joins TRBV11-2 and TRBJ1-1; tentatively, D is TRBD1 (5 bases). The V end was cut by 3 bases, the J end by 1 base, with 12 bases between. This CDR3 region has 15 residues. CDR1 and CDR2 (germline): SGHAT, FQNNGV. In DNA form, the CDR3 reads TGTGCCAGCAGCTTCGTTTCCGGGACGAACACTGAAGCTTTCTTT. This translates into CASSFVSGTNTEAFF.

This chain joins TRBV7-2 and TRBJ1-3; the D is unclear. Germline V gene lookup returns CDR1 SGHTA and CDR2 FQGNSA. Trimming cost V 1 base and J 0 bases, with 13 bases left between them. The CDR3 spans 17 residues. The CDR3 protein is CASSLVSGPSSGNTIYF. CDR3 in DNA: TGTGCCAGCAGCTTAGTTTCCGGCCCCAGCTCTGGAAACACCATATATTTT.

V is TRBV18 and J is TRBJ2-2; D is undetermined. Looked up from germline, CDR1 is KGHSH and CDR2 is LQKENI. CDR3 length: 16 amino acids. Trimming took 0 bases from V and 2 from J, leaving 10 bases between them. The CDR3 loop reads CASSPPNRVNTGELFF. Written as DNA, the CDR3 is TGTGCCAGCTCACCACCGAATCGTGTTAACACCGGGGAGCTGTTTTTT.